This TCR beta chain was captured by sequencing in a study of cytomegalovirus exposure and HLA in healthy donors. Both 60 Vbeta primers and 13 Jbeta primers went into the PCR. Data came from immunoSEQ multiplex PCR; TCRdb stores just in-frame clones and leaves some out. The sample has 70,000 to 95,000 clones, about three quarters seen once. In this sample, this clone turned up a few times. Its antigen is unidentified. Germline V CDR1 and CDR2: MNHNY, SVGAGI (reference sequence). V was pared by 8 bases and J by 3 bases, with 3 bases of the junction left unmatched. The CDR3 has 13 amino acids. Study results and caveats: A missense variant in DCLRE1C was later tied to TCR beta V- and J-gene trimming.

The receptor's source is a man aged 25 to 45 in good health and CMV-seropositive. Sequenced input: PBMCs. The rearrangement links TRBV6-6 to TRBJ2-7, with 11 bases lining up with TRBD2. The CDR3 region is CASRTSGFYEQYF. The CDR3 DNA reads as TGTGCCAGCCGGACTAGCGGGTTCTACGAGCAGTACTTC.